These 22 T cell receptor beta chains originate from one sample sequenced in a study of cytotoxic CD8 clonotypes in ibrutinib-treated CLL. The repertoire was sequenced with immunoSEQ multiplex PCR; TCRdb's copy has only in-frame clones and lacks some. The data contain 300,000 to 350,000 clones, about 77% of them singletons. The source material was PBMCs, sampled before ibrutinib treatment. The receptor source for this set is a human donor with chronic lymphocytic leukemia.

V gene TRBV25-1 combines with J gene TRBJ1-2; 7 bases map to TRBD1. The germline CDR1 and CDR2 sequences are MGHDK and SYGVNS. This CDR3 contains 15 residues. The junction had 6 bases not matched to a gene; V was cut back by 3 bases and J by 2 bases. The CDR3 spells CASSETGYSNYGYTF. The CDR3 bases are TGTGCCAGCAGTGAGACAGGGTACTCCAACTATGGCTACACCTTC.

V usage is TRBV6-5 and J usage is TRBJ2-7; no firm D call. This CDR3 spans 11 amino acids. Per the germline V gene, CDR1 is MNHEY and CDR2 is SVGAGI. Deletions cut 6 bases from V and 4 bases from J, with 7 bases between. The DNA of the CDR3 is TGTGCCAGCAGGGTGGGTTACGAGCAGTACTTC. This sequence encodes CASRVGYEQYF.

CDR3 nucleotides: TGTGCCTGGAGTGGGTACGGAGACTATGGCTACACCTTC. Translated, it gives CAWSGYGDYGYTF. V and J are TRBV30 and TRBJ1-2, with D unresolved. Trimming removed 1 base from V and 3 bases from J, with 9 bases in between. This CDR3 region has 13 residues. CDR1 and CDR2 from the germline V gene are GTSNPN and SVGIG (reference sequence).

On this clone itself: This same CDR3 is encoded by further DNA sequences in the sample. The chain recombines TRBV6-5 with TRBJ2-2; D is ambiguous. Germline V lookup: CDR1 MNHEY, CDR2 SVGAGI. This CDR3 contains 13 residues. V was trimmed by 3 bases and J by 5 bases, leaving 7 bases between them. The CDR3, as DNA: TGTGCCAGCAGTTATATTTCTACCGGGGAGCTGTTTTTT. Translating it yields CASSYISTGELFF.

The chain employs TRBV7-2 and TRBJ2-1, with 8 bases that match TRBD2. Germline-derived CDR1 and CDR2 are SGHTA and FQGNSA. V trimming: 1 base; J trimming: 4 bases; junction bases outside the gene matches: 9. CDR3 length: 17 amino acids. The DNA for the CDR3 is TGTGCCAGCAGCTTAGAGCTAGCGGGTGGGGAGTACAATGAGCAGTTCTTC. It is translated as CASSLELAGGEYNEQFF.

The rearrangement joins TRBV28 to TRBJ2-7; D tentatively reads TRBD1 or TRBD2 (5 bases each). CDR3 size: 16 residues. V was clipped by 4 bases and J by 1 base, with 17 bases between them. The germline gives CDR1 MDHEN, CDR2 SYDVKM. CDR3 in amino acids: CASSSLNWDPSYEQYF. CDR3 in DNA: TGTGCCAGCAGTTCCTTAAATTGGGACCCTTCCTACGAGCAGTACTTC.

The V and J genes are TRBV18 and TRBJ1-5, with D possibly being TRBD1 (5 bases). This CDR3 is 15 amino acids long. The ends were cut back, 2 bases at V and 5 bases at J, with 13 bases in the middle. The germline CDR1 and CDR2 sequences are KGHSH and LQKENI. The CDR3 loop is CASSPTGTGDQPQHF. In DNA form, the CDR3 reads TGTGCCAGCTCACCAACCGGGACGGGGGATCAGCCCCAGCATTTT.

This clone was seen only once. V usage is TRBV18 and J usage is TRBJ2-7, with 13 bases identical to TRBD2. After removal of 2 bases from V and 6 bases from J, the junction contained 4 bases not matched to a gene. Germline V gene lookup returns CDR1 KGHSH and CDR2 LQKENI. This CDR3 is 15 amino acids long. CDR3 in amino acids: CASSPGLAGALEQYF. CDR3 DNA sequence: TGTGCCAGCTCACCAGGACTAGCGGGAGCGCTCGAGCAGTACTTC. Complete variable domain (other parts from reference TRBV18 and TRBJ2-7): NAGVMQNPRHLVRRRGQEARLRCSPMKGHSHVYWYRQLPEEGLKFMVYLQKENIIDESGMPKERFSAEFPKEGPSILRIQQVVRGDSAAYFCASSPGLAGALEQYFGPGTRLTVT.

The chain employs TRBV7-9 and TRBJ1-5, with 8 bases lining up with TRBD1. This CDR3 spans 15 amino acids. CDR1 SEHNR and CDR2 FQNEAQ come from the germline V gene (reference sequence). Losses at the gene ends were 5 bases for V and 7 bases for J; bases not matched to a gene: 10. The DNA of the CDR3 is TGTGCCAGCAGCCAGGGGGCGGTCACTATGCAGCCCCAGCATTTT. Translating gives CASSQGAVTMQPQHF.

The V and J genes are TRBV19 and TRBJ1-4, with 8 bases lining up with TRBD1. V lost 4 bases and J lost 3; bases outside the gene matches: 7. Germline CDR1 and CDR2: LNHDA and SQIVND (reference sequence). The CDR3 covers 16 residues. In DNA form, the CDR3 reads TGTGCCAGTAGTACCTTTGGACAGGGAGCTAATGAAAAACTGTTTTTT. It codes for CASSTFGQGANEKLFF.

The chain carries TRBV4-2 and TRBJ1-1; perhaps TRBD1 as D (6 bases). V lost 0 bases, J lost 7 bases, and 9 bases lay in between. The CDR3 loop spans 13 amino acids. The germline gives CDR1 LGHNA, CDR2 YNFKEQ. CDR3 loop: CASSQDRGVEAFF. CDR3 sequence (DNA): TGTGCCAGCAGCCAAGACAGGGGTGTTGAAGCTTTCTTT.

The chain has TRBV2 and TRBJ2-1; D not certain. CDR1 is SNHLY and CDR2 is FYNNEI in the germline V gene. The CDR3 is 16 amino acids. Trimming left V 9 bases short and J 0 bases short, with 18 bases between. The CDR3 region is CARDKLARSSYNEQFF. The CDR3 bases are TGTGCCAGAGATAAACTCGCCAGGAGCTCCTACAATGAGCAGTTCTTC.

The CDR3: CASGNYEQYF. The CDR3 nucleotides are TGTGCCAGCGGAAACTACGAGCAGTACTTC. This chain joins TRBV28 and TRBJ2-5; D unresolved. TRBJ2-7 matches the DNA end more closely, so the J call is doubtful. CDR3 length: 10 residues. Germline V gene sequence: CDR1 MDHEN, CDR2 SYDVKM.

The rearrangement uses TRBV4-3 and TRBJ2-1; TRBD1 might be the D (5 bases). Trimming removed 4 bases at V and 0 bases at J, with 7 bases between. The CDR3 runs to 14 residues. Per the germline V gene, CDR1 is LGHNA and CDR2 is YSLEER. The CDR3 coding sequence is TGCGCCAGCAGCCGGACACTCTCCTACAATGAGCAGTTCTTC. It specifies CASSRTLSYNEQFF.

V gene TRBV25-1 combines with J gene TRBJ2-5; 8 bases agree with TRBD2. Germline V gives CDR1 MGHDK, CDR2 SYGVNS. The CDR3 is 17 residues long. V dropped 4 bases and J dropped 4; count of bases not matched to a gene: 14. CDR3 DNA sequence: TGTGCCAGCAGTGGATTTACGAGCGGGAGTAGTAGAGAGACCCAGTACTTC. Its translation: CASSGFTSGSSRETQYF.

The V call is TRBV7-2, the J call TRBJ2-7; TRBD2 matches at 15 bases. Losses at the gene ends were 5 bases for V and 6 bases for J; bases not matched to a gene: 8. Germline CDR1 reads SGHTA; CDR2 reads FQGNSA. The CDR3 loop spans 16 amino acids. The CDR3 DNA sequence: TGTGCCAGCAGCCGCTTACCGGGACTAGCGGGAGGCGAGCAGTACTTC. It specifies CASSRLPGLAGGEQYF.

This chain uses TRBV6-5 with TRBJ2-7; the D call may be TRBD1 or TRBD2 (5 bases each). Germline V gene data show CDR1 as MNHEY and CDR2 as SVGAGI. The CDR3 contains 13 residues. Trimming took 2 bases from V and 4 from J, leaving 9 bases between them. The CDR3 loop reads CASSYTRGYEQYF. The CDR3 region has the DNA TGTGCCAGCAGTTACACGAGGGGATACGAGCAGTACTTC.

This chain links TRBV2 with TRBJ1-1; no firm D call. This CDR3 comprises 15 residues. V lost 1 base and J lost 0, with 9 bases in between. Germline lookup yields CDR1 SNHLY and CDR2 FYNNEI. In DNA form, the CDR3 reads TGTGCCAGCAGTGAAGGCCGCCTTATGAACACTGAAGCTTTCTTT. Protein sequence: CASSEGRLMNTEAFF.

The chain joins TRBV15 to TRBJ1-2, with 8 nucleotides matching TRBD1. V gave up 3 bases and J gave up 2 bases; unmatched junction bases: 5. Germline V CDR1 and CDR2: LNHNV, YYDKDF (reference sequence). CDR3 length equals 15 residues. The CDR3: CATSRGTGVNYGYTF. DNA for the CDR3: TGTGCCACCAGCAGGGGGACAGGCGTAAACTATGGCTACACCTTC.

This clone turned up a few times. For the CDR3, the DNA is TGTGCCAGCTCACCAGGGACTAGCGGCAACAATGAGCAGTTCTTC. Protein sequence: CASSPGTSGNNEQFF. This chain connects TRBV18 to TRBJ2-1; 11 bases map to TRBD2. Germline lookup yields CDR1 KGHSH and CDR2 LQKENI. The CDR3 is 15 amino acids. After removal of 2 bases from V and 5 bases from J, the junction contained 2 bases not matched to a gene. The whole variable domain, remainder taken from reference TRBV18 and TRBJ2-1, is NAGVMQNPRHLVRRRGQEARLRCSPMKGHSHVYWYRQLPEEGLKFMVYLQKENIIDESGMPKERFSAEFPKEGPSILRIQQVVRGDSAAYFCASSPGTSGNNEQFFGPGTRLTVL.

The chain is built from TRBV7-2 and TRBJ1-5; no clear D gene. The germline gives CDR1 SGHTA, CDR2 FQGNSA. The CDR3 consists of 13 residues. The germline V and J ends were trimmed by 4 bases and 7 bases, with 11 bases remaining between them. The CDR3 is CASSYSRGQPQHF. The CDR3 bases are TGTGCCAGCAGCTACTCGAGAGGGCAGCCCCAGCATTTT.

This clone was found once. The rearrangement joins TRBV7-2 to TRBJ2-7; 8 positions agree with TRBD2. The CDR3 spans 14 residues. From germline, CDR1 is SGHTA and CDR2 FQGNSA. The trim removed 5 bases at V and 4 bases at J, leaving 7 bases unmatched. The CDR3, as DNA: TGTGCCAGCAGCACTCCCGGGACTAGGTACGAGCAGTACTTC. This codes for CASSTPGTRYEQYF. The full variable domain, completed using reference TRBV7-2 and TRBJ2-7, is GAGVSQSPSNKVTEKGKDVELRCDPISGHTALYWYRQSLGQGLEFLIYFQGNSAPDKSGLPSDRFSAERTGGSVSTLTIQRTQQEDSAVYLCASSTPGTRYEQYFGPGTRLTVT.